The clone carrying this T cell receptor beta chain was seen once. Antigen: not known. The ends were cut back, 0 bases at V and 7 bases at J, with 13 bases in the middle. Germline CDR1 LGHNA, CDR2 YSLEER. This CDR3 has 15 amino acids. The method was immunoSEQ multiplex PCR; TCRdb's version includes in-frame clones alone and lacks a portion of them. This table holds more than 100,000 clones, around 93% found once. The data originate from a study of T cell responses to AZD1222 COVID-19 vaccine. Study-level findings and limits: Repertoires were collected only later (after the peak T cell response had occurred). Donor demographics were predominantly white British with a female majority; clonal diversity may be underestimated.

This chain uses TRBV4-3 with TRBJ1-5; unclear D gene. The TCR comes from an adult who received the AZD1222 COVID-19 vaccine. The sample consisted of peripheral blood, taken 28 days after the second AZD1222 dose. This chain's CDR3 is CASSQDGPGGQPQHF. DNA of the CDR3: TGCGCCAGCAGCCAAGATGGGCCAGGCGGGCAGCCCCAGCATTTT.